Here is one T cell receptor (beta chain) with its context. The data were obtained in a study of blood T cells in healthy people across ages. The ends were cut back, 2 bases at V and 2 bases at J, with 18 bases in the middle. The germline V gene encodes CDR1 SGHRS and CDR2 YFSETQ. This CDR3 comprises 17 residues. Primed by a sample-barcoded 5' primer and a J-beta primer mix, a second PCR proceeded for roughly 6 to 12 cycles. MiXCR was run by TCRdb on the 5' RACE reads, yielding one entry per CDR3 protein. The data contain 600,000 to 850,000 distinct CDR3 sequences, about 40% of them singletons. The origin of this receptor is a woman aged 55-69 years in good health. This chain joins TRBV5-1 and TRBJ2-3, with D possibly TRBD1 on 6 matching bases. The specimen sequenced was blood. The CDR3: CASSFRTGHYLTDTQYF. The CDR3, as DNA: TGCGCCAGCAGCTTCCGAACAGGGCATTACCTCACAGATACGCAGTATTTT.